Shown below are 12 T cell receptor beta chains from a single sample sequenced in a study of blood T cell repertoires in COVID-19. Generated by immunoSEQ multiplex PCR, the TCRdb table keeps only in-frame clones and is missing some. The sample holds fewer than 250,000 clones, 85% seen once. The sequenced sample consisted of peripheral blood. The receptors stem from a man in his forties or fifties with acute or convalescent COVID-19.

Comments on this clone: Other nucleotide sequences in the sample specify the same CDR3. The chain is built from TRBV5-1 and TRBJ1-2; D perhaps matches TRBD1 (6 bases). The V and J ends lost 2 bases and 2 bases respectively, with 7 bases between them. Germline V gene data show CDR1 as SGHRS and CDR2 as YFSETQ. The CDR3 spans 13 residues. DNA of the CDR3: TGCGCCAGCAGCTTAGGGGGAAACTATGGCTACACCTTC. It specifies CASSLGGNYGYTF.

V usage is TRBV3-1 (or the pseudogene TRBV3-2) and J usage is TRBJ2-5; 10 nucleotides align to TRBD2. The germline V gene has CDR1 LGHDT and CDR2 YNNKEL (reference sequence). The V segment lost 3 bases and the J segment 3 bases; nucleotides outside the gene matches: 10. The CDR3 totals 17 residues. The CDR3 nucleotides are TGTGCCAGCAGCCACCCTAGCGGGGGCCTGGGGGAAGAGACCCAGTACTTC. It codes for CASSHPSGGLGEETQYF.

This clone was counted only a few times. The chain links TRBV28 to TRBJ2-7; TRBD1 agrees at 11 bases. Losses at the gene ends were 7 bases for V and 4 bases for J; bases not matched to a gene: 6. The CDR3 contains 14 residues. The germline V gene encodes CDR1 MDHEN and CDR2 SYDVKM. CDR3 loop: CASKAGQGGYEQYF. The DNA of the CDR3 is TGTGCCAGCAAAGCGGGACAGGGGGGTTACGAGCAGTACTTC.

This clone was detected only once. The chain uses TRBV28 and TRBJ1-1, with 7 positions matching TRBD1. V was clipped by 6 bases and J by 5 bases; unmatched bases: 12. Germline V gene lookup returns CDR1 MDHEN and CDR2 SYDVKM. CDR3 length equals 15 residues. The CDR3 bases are TGTGCCAGCAGCAGTACAGGGGATCGGAGGACTGAAGCTTTCTTT. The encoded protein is CASSSTGDRRTEAFF. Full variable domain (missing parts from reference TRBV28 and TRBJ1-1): DVKVTQSSRYLVKRTGEKVFLECVQDMDHENMFWYRQDPGLGLRLIYFSYDVKMKEKGDIPEGYSVSREKKERFSLILESASTNQTSMYLCASSSTGDRRTEAFFGQGTRLTVV.

In DNA form, the CDR3 reads TGTGCCAGCAGCCGGGACAGGGTTGATCAGCCCCAGCATTTT. Its protein product is CASSRDRVDQPQHF. The genes are TRBV7-9 and TRBJ1-5, with 9 positions matching TRBD1. The trim removed 5 bases at V and 5 bases at J, leaving 4 bases unmatched. This CDR3 has 14 amino acids. Germline V gene sequence: CDR1 SEHNR, CDR2 FQNEAQ (reference sequence).

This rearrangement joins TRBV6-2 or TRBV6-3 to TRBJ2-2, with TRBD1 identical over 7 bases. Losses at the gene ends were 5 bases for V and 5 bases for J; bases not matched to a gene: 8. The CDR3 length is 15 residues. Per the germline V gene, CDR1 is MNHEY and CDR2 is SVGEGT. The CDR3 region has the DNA TGTGCCAGCAGTACCACAGGGGTGATAACCGGGGAGCTGTTTTTT. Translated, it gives CASSTTGVITGELFF.

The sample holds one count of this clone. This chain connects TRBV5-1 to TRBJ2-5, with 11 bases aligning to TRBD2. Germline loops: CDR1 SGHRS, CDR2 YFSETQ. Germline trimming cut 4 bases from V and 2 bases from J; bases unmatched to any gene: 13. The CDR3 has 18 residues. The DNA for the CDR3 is TGCGCCAGCAGCCCCAGACCGGGACTAGCGGCATCACAAGAGACCCAGTACTTC. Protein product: CASSPRPGLAASQETQYF.

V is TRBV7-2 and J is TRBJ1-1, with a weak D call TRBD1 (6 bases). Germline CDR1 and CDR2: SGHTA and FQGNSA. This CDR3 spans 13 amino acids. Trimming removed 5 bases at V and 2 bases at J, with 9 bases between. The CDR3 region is CASSNRVNTEAFF. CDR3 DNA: TGTGCCAGCAGCAACAGGGTTAACACTGAAGCTTTCTTT. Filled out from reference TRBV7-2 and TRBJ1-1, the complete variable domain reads GAGVSQSPSNKVTEKGKDVELRCDPISGHTALYWYRQSLGQGLEFLIYFQGNSAPDKSGLPSDRFSAERTGGSVSTLTIQRTQQEDSAVYLCASSNRVNTEAFFGQGTRLTVV.

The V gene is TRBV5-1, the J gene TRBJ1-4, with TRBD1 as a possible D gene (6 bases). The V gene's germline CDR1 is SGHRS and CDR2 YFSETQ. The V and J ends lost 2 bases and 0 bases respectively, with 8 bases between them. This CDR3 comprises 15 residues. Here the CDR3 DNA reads TGCGCCAGCAGCTTCGGACAGCCAACTAATGAAAAACTGTTTTTT. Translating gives CASSFGQPTNEKLFF.

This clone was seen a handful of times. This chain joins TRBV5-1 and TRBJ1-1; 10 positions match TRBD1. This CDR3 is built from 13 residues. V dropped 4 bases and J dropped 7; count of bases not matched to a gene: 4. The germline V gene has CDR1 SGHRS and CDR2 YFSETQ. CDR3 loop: CASSPGQGFEAFF. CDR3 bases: TGCGCCAGCAGCCCGGGACAGGGGTTTGAAGCTTTCTTT.

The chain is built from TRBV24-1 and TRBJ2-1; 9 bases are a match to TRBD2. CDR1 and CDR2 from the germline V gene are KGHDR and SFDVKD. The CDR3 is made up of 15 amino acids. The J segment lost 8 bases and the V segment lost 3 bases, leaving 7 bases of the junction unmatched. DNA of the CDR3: TGTGCCACCAGTGATCGCGCGGGGGGGTTGTATGAGCAGTTCTTC. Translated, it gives CATSDRAGGLYEQFF.

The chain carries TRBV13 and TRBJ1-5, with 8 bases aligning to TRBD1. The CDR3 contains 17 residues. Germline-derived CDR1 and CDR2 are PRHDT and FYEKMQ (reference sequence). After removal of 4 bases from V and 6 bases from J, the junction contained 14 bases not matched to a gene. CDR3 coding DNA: TGTGCCAGCAGCTCCCGGTCAGGACAGGGTGCGGGTCAGCCCCAGCATTTT. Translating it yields CASSSRSGQGAGQPQHF.